These T cell receptor beta chains were read from a single sample in a study of beta chain features in type 1 diabetes. Clones were read by immunoSEQ multiplex PCR, and TCRdb kept only the in-frame ones, dropping some. The repertoire holds about 350,000 clones, with about 20% as singletons. Sequencing was performed on naive CD4+ T cells from blood. The receptors come from a woman between 18 and 29 years old in good health. The CDR3 runs from the conserved cysteine through the conserved F or W. A D gene is named only where the DNA matches it firmly. Size tells how often a clone was seen (once, few, many) or the class of an expanded clone, and some rows leave it out.

J: TRBJ2-1; V: TRBV27; size: -; D: -; CDR3: CASSYAAGLSSYNEQFF; DNA: TGTGCCAGCAGTTACGCGGCGGGCCTAAGCTCCTACAATGAGCAGTTCTTC
J: TRBJ2-1; V: TRBV9; size: -; D: TRBD2; CDR3: CASSTSIAKREGNEQFF; DNA: TGTGCCAGCAGCACTTCGATAGCCAAGCGGGAGGGCAATGAGCAGTTCTTC
J: TRBJ2-1; V: TRBV7-2; size: -; D: TRBD1; CDR3: CASSLGTGFLEQFF; DNA: TGTGCCAGCAGCTTAGGGACAGGGTTTCTTGAGCAGTTCTTC
J: TRBJ2-3; V: TRBV18; size: -; D: -; CDR3: CASSPPVGPDTQYF; DNA: TGTGCCAGCTCACCACCGGTGGGCCCAGATACGCAGTATTTT
J: TRBJ2-3; V: TRBV11-2; size: -; D: -; CDR3: CASSLVWAPTDTQYF; DNA: TGTGCCAGCAGCTTAGTTTGGGCCCCCACAGATACGCAGTATTTT
J: TRBJ2-5; V: TRBV5-1; size: few; D: TRBD2; CDR3: CASSLPSGSTETQYF; DNA: TGCGCCAGCAGCTTGCCTAGCGGGAGTACAGAGACCCAGTACTTC
J: TRBJ1-2; V: TRBV11-2; size: -; D: -; CDR3: CASSINREIYGYTF; DNA: TGTGCCAGCAGCATAAACAGGGAGATCTATGGCTACACCTTC
J: TRBJ1-6; V: TRBV5-1; size: -; D: TRBD1; CDR3: CASSLAGQGLNSPLHF; DNA: TGCGCCAGCAGCTTGGCGGGACAGGGCCTTAATTCACCCCTCCACTTT
J: TRBJ1-6; V: TRBV4-3; size: -; D: -; CDR3: CASSQDEASPLHF; DNA: TGCGCCAGCAGCCAAGATGAGGCGTCACCCCTCCACTTT
J: TRBJ1-2; V: TRBV2; size: -; D: TRBD1; CDR3: CASRDRTNYGYTF; DNA: TGTGCCAGCAGGGACAGGACTAACTATGGCTACACCTTC
J: TRBJ2-1; V: TRBV5-1; size: few; D: TRBD2; CDR3: CASRRGLAGGNNEQFF; DNA: TGCGCCAGCAGGAGGGGACTAGCGGGAGGGAACAATGAGCAGTTCTTC
J: TRBJ2-5; V: TRBV30; size: -; D: -; CDR3: CAWKGGSETQYF; DNA: TGTGCCTGGAAAGGGGGTTCGGAGACCCAGTACTTC
J: TRBJ2-3; V: TRBV7-3; size: few; D: TRBD2; CDR3: CASSLASGGTDTQYF; DNA: TGTGCCAGCAGCTTAGCTAGCGGGGGGACAGATACGCAGTATTTT
J: TRBJ2-1; V: TRBV5-4; size: -; D: -; CDR3: CASSLAGVSYNEQFF; DNA: TGTGCCAGCAGCTTGGCGGGGGTCTCCTACAATGAGCAGTTCTTC
J: TRBJ2-7; V: TRBV5-1; size: few; D: TRBD2; CDR3: CASSFQAGGRDEQYF; DNA: TGCGCCAGCAGCTTCCAAGCGGGGGGTCGGGACGAGCAGTACTTC